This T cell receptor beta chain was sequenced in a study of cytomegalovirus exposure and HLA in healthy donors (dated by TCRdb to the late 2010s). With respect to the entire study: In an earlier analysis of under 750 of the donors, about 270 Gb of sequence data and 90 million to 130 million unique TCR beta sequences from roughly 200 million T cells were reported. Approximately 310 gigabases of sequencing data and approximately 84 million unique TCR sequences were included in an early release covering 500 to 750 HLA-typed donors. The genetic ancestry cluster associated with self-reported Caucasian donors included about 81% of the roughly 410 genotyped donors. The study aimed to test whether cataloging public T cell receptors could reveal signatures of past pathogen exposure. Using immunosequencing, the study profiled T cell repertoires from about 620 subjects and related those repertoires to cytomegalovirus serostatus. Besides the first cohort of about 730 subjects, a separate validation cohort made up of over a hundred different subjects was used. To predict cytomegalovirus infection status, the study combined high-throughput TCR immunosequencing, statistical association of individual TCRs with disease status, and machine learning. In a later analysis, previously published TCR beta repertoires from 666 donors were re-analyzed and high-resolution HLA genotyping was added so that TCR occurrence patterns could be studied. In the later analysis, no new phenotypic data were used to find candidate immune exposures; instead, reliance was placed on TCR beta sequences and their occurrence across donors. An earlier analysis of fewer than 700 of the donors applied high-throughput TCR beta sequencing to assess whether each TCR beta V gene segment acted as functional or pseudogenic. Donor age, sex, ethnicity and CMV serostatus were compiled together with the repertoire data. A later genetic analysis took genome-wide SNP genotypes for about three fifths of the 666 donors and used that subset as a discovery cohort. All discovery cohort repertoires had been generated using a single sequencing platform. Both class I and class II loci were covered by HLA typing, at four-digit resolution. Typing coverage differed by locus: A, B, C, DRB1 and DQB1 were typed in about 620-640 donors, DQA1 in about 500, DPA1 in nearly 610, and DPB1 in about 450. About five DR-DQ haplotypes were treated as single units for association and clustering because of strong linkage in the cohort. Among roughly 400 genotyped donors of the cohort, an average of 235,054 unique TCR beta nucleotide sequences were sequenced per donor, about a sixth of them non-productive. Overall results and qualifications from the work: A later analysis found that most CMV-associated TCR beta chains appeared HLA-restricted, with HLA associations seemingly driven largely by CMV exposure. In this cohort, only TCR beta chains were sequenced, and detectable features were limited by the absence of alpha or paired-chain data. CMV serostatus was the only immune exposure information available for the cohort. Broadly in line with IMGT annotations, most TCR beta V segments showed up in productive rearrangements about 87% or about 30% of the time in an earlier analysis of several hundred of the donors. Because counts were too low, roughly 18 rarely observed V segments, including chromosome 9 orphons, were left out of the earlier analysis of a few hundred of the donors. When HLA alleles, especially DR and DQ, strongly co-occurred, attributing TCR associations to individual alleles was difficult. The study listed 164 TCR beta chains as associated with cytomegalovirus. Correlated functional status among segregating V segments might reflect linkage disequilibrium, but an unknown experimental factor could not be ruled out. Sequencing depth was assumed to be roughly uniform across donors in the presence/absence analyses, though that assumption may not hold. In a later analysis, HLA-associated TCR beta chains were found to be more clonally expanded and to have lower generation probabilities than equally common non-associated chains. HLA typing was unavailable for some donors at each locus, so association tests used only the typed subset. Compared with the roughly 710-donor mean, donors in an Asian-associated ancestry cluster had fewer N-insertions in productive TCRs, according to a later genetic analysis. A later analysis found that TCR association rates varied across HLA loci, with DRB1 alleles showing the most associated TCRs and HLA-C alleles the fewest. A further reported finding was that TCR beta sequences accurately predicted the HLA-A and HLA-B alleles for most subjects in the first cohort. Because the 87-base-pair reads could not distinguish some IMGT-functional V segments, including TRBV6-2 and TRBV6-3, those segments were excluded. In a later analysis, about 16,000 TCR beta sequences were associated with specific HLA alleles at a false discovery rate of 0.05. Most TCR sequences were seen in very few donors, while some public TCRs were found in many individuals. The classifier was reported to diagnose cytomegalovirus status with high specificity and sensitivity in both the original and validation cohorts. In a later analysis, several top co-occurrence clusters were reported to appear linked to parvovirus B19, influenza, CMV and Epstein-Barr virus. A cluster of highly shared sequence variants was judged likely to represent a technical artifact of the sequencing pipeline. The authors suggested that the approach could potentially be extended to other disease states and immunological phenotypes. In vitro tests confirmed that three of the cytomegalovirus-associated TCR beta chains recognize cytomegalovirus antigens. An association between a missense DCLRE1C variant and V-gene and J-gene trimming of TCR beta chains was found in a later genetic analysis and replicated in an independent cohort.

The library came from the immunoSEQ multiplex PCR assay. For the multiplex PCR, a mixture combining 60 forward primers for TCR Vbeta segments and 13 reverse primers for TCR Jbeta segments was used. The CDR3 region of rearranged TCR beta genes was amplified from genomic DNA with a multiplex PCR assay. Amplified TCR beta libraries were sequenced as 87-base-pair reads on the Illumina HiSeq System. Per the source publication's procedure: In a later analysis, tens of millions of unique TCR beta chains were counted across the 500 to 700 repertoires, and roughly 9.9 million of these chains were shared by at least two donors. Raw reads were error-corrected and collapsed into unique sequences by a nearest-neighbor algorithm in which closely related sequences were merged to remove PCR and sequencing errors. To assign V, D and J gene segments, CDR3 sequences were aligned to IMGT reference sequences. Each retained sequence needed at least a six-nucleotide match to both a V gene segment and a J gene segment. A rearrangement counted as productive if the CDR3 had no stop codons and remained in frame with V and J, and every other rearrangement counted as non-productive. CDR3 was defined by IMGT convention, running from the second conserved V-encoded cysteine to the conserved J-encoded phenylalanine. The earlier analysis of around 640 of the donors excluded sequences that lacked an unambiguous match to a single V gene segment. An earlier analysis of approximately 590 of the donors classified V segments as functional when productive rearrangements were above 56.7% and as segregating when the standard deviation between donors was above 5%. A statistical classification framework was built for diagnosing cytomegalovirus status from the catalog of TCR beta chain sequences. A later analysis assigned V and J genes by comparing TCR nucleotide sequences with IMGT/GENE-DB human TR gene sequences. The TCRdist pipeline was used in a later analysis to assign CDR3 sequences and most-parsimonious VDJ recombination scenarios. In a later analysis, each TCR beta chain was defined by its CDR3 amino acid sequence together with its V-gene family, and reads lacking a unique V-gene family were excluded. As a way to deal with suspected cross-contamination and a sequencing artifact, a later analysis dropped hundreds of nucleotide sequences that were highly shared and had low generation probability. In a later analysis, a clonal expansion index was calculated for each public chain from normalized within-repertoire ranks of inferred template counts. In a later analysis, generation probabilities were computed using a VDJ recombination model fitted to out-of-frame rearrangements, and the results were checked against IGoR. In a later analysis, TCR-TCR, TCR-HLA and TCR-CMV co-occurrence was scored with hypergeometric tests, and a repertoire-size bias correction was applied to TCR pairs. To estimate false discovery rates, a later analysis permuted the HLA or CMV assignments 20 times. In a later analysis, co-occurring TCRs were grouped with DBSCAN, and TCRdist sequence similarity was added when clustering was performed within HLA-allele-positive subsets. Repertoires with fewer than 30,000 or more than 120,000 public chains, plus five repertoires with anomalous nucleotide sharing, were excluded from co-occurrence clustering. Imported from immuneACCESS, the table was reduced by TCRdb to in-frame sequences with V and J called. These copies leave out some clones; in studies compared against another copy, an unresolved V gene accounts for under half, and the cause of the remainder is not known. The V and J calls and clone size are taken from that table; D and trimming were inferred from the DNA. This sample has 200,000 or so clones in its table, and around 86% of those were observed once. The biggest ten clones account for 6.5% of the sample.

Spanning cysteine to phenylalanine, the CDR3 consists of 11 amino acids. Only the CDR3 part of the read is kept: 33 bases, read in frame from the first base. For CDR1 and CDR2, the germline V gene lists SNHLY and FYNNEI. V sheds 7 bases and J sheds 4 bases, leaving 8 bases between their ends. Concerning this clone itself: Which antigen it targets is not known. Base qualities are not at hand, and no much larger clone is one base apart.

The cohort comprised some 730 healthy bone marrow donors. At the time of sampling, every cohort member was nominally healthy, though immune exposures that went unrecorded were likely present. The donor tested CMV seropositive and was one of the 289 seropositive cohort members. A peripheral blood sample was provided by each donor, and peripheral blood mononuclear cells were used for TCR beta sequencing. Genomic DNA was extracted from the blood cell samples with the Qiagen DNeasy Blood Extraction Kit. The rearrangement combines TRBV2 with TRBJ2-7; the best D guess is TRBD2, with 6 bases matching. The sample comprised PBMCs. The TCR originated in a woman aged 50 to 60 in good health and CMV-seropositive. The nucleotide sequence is TGTGCCAGCACGGGGGAGTACGAGCAGTACTTC. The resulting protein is CASTGEYEQYF.